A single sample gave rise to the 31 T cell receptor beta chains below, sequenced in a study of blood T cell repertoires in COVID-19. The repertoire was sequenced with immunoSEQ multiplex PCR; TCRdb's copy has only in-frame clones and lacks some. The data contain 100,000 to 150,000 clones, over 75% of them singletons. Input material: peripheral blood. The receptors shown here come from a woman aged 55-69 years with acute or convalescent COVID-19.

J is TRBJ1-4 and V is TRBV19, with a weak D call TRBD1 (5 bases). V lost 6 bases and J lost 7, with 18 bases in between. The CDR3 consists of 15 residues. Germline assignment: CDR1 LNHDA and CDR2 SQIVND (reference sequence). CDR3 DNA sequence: TGTGCCAGTAGAGAAACGGGACTCCCGAGTGAAAAACTGTTTTTT. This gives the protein CASRETGLPSEKLFF.

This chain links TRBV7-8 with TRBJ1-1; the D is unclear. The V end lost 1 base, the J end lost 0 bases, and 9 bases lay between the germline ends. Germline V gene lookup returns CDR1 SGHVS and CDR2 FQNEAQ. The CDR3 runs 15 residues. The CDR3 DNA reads TGTGCCAGCAGCTTAGAATGGGAGCTGAACACTGAAGCTTTCTTT. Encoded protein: CASSLEWELNTEAFF.

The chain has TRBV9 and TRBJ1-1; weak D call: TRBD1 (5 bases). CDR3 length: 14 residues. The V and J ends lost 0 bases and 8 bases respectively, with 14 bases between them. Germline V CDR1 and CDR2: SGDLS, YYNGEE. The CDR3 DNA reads TGTGCCAGCAGCGTAGTAACGGGGGTCTCGGAAGCTTTCTTT. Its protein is CASSVVTGVSEAFF.

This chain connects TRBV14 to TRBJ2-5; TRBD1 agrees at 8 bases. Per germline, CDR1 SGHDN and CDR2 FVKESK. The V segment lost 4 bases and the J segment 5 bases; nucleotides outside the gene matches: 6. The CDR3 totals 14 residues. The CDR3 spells CASSPDRATETQYF. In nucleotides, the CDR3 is TGTGCCAGCAGCCCGGACAGGGCAACGGAGACCCAGTACTTC.

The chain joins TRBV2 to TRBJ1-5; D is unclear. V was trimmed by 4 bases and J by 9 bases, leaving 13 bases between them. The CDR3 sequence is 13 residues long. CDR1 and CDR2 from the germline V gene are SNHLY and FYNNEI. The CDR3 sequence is CASSGLTGGPQHF. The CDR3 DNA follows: TGTGCCAGCAGTGGACTGACGGGTGGGCCCCAGCATTTT.

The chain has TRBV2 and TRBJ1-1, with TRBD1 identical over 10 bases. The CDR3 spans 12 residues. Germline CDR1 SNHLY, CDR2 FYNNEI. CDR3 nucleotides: TGTGCGGGGACAGGGGAAAACACTGAAGCTTTCTTT. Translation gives CAGTGENTEAFF.

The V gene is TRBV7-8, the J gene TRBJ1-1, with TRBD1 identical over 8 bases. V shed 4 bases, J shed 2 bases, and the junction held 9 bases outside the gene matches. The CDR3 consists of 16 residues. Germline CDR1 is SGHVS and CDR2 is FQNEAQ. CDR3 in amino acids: CASSSLGQDINTEAFF. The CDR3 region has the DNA TGTGCCAGCAGCTCCCTGGGACAGGACATTAACACTGAAGCTTTCTTT.

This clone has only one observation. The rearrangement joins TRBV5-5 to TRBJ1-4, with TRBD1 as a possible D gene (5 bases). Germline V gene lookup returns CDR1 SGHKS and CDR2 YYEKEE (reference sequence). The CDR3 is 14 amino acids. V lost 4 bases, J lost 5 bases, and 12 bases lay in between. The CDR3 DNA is TGTGCCAGCAGCCCGACAGAAAAGAATGAAAAACTGTTTTTT. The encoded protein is CASSPTEKNEKLFF.

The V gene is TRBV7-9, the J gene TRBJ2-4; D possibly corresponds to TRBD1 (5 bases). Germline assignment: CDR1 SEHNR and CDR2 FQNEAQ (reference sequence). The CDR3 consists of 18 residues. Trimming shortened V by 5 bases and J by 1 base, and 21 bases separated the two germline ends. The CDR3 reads CASSPRQPKGLAKNIQYF. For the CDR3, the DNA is TGTGCCAGCAGCCCACGACAGCCCAAGGGTCTGGCCAAAAACATTCAGTACTTC.

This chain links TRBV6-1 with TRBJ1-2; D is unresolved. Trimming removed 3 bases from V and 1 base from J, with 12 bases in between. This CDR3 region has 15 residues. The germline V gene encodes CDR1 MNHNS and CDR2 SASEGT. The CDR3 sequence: CASSEMLRSNYGYTF. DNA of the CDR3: TGTGCCAGCAGTGAGATGCTGAGGAGTAACTATGGCTACACCTTC.

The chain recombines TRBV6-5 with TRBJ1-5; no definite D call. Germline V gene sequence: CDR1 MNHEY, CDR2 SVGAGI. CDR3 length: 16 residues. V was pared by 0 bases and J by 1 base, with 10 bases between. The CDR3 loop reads CASSYSSFASNQPQHF. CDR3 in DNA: TGTGCCAGCAGTTACTCGAGTTTCGCCAGCAATCAGCCCCAGCATTTT.

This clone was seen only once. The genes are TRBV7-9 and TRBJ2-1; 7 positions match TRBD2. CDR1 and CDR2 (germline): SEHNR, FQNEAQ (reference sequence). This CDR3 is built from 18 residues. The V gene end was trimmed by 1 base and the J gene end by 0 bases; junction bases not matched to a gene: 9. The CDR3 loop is CASSLGGGGAHSYNEQFF. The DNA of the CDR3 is TGTGCCAGCAGCTTAGGTGGGGGAGGGGCCCACTCCTACAATGAGCAGTTCTTC.

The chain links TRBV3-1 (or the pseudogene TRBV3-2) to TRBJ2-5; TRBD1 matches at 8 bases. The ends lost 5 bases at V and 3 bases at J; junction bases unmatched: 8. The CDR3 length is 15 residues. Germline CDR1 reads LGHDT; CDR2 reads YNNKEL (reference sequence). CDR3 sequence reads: CASSYQGAREETQYF. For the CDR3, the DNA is TGTGCCAGCAGCTACCAGGGGGCGAGGGAAGAGACCCAGTACTTC.

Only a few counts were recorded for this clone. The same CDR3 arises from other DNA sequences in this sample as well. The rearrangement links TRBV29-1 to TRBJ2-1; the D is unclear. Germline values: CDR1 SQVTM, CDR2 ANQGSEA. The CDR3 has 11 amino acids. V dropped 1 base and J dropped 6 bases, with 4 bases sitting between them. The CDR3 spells CSVEGSNEQFF. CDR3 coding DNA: TGCAGCGTTGAAGGTAGCAATGAGCAGTTCTTC.

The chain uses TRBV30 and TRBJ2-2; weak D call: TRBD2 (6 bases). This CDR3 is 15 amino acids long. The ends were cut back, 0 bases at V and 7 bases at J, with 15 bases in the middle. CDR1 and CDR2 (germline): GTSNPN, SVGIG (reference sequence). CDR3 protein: CAWSVGGRGGGELFF. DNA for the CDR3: TGTGCCTGGAGTGTGGGAGGCCGGGGAGGCGGGGAGCTGTTTTTT.

CDR3 protein: CASSPGGGDSSPLHF. The DNA of the CDR3 is TGTGCCAGCAGCCCGGGAGGAGGGGATAGTTCACCCCTCCACTTT. The chain employs TRBV3-1 (or the pseudogene TRBV3-2) and TRBJ1-6, with D possibly matching TRBD1 (5 bases). V gave up 4 bases and J gave up 9 bases, with 16 bases separating them. The V gene's germline CDR1 is LGHDT and CDR2 YNNKEL (reference sequence). CDR3 length: 15 amino acids.

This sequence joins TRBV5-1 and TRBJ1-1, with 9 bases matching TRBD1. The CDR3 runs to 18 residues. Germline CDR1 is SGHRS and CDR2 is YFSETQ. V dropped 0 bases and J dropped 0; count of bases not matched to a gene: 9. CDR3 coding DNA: TGCGCCAGCAGCTTGGGTGAAGGGACAGGGAGCCTGAACACTGAAGCTTTCTTT. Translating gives CASSLGEGTGSLNTEAFF.

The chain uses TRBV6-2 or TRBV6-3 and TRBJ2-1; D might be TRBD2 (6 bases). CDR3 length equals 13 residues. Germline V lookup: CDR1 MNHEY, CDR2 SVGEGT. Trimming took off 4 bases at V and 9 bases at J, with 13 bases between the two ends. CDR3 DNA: TGTGCCAGCAGTTGGGCGGGATTCAGTGAGCAGTTCTTC. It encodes CASSWAGFSEQFF.

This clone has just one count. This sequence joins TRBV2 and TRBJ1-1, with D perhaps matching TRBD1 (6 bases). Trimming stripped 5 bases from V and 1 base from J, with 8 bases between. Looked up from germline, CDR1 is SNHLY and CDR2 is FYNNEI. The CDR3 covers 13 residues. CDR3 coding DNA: TGTGCCAGCAGTCGGGACAAGAACACTGAAGCTTTCTTT. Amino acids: CASSRDKNTEAFF.

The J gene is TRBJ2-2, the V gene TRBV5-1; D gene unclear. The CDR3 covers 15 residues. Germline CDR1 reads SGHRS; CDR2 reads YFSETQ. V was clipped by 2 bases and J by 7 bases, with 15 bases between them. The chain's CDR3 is CASSFSPAPGGELFF. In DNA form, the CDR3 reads TGCGCCAGCAGCTTTTCCCCCGCCCCGGGCGGGGAGCTGTTTTTT.

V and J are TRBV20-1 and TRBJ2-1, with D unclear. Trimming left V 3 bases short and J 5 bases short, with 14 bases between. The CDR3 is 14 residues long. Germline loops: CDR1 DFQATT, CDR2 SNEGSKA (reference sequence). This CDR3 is CSASLPGLNNEQFF. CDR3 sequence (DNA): TGCAGTGCTAGTTTGCCAGGTCTGAACAATGAGCAGTTCTTC.

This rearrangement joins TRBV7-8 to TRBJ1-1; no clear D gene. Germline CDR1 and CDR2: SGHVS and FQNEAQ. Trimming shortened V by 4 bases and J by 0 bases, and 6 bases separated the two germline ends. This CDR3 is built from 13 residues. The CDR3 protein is CASSSRVNTEAFF. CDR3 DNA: TGTGCCAGCAGCTCGAGGGTGAACACTGAAGCTTTCTTT. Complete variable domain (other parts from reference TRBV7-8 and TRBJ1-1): GAGVSQSPRYKVAKRGQDVALRCDPISGHVSLFWYQQALGQGPEFLTYFQNEAQLDKSGLPSDRFFAERPEGSVSTLKIQRTQQEDSAVYLCASSSRVNTEAFFGQGTRLTVV.

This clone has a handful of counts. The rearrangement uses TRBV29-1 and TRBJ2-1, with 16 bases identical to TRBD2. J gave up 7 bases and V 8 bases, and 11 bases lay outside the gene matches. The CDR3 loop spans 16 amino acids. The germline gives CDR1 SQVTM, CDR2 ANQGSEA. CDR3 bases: TGCAGCATTCAACCGGGACTAGCGGGAGGGCCGAATGAGCAGTTCTTC. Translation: CSIQPGLAGGPNEQFF.

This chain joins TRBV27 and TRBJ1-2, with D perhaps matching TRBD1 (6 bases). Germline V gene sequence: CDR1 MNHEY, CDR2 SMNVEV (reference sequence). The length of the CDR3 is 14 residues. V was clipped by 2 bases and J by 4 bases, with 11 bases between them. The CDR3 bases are TGTGCCAGCAGTTTAAGAACAGGGCCCTATGGCTACACCTTC. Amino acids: CASSLRTGPYGYTF.

The CDR3 DNA reads TGTGCCAGTAGTGTTTATCTGAACACTGAAGCTTTCTTT. It codes for CASSVYLNTEAFF. The chain joins TRBV19 to TRBJ1-1; no reliable D call. Trimming stripped 5 bases from V and 0 bases from J, with 7 bases between. Germline CDR1 and CDR2: LNHDA and SQIVND (reference sequence). There are 13 residues in the CDR3.

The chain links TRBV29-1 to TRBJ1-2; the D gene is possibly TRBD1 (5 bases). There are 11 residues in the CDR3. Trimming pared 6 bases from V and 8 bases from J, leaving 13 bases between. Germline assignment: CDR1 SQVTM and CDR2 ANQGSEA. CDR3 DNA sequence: TGCAGCGTGGGGGGAAGTGGCGGCTACACCTTC. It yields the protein CSVGGSGGYTF. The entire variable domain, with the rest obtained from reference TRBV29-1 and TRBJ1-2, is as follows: SAVISQKPSRDICQRGTSLTIQCQVDSQVTMMFWYRQQPGQSLTLIATANQGSEATYESGFVIDKFPISRPNLTFSTLTVSNMSPEDSSIYLCSVGGSGGYTFGSGTRLTVV.

CDR3: CAISESILAGGQETQYF. The CDR3 coding sequence is TGTGCCATCAGTGAGTCTATCCTAGCGGGAGGACAAGAGACCCAGTACTTC. This chain joins TRBV10-3 and TRBJ2-5, with 11 bases lining up with TRBD2. The length of the CDR3 is 17 residues. V was pared by 0 bases and J by 2 bases, with 5 bases of the junction left unmatched. The germline gives CDR1 ENHRY, CDR2 SYGVKD.

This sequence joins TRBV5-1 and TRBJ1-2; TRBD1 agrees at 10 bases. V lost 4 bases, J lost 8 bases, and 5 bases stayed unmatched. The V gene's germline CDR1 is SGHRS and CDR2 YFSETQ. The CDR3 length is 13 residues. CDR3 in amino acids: CASSRGQGWGYTF. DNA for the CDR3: TGCGCCAGCAGCAGGGGACAGGGGTGGGGCTACACCTTC.

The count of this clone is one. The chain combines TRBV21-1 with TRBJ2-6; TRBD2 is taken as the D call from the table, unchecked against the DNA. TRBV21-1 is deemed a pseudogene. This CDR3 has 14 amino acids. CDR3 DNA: TGTGCCAGCAGCAAAACGGGTGGGGCCAACGTCCTGACTTTC. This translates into CASSKTGGANVLTF.

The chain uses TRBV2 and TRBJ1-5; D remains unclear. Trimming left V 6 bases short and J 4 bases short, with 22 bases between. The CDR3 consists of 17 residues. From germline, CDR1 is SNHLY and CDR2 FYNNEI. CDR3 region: CASRPGPTPKANQPQHF. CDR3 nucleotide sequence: TGTGCCAGCAGACCTGGGCCGACCCCTAAAGCAAATCAGCCCCAGCATTTT.

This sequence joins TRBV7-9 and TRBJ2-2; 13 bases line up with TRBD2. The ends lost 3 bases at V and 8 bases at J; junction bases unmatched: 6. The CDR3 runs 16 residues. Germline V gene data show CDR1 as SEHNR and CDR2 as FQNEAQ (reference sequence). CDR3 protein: CASSFFVGLAGGELFF. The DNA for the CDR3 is TGTGCCAGCAGCTTCTTTGTGGGACTAGCGGGAGGGGAGCTGTTTTTT.